This TCR beta chain is from a study of T-cell memory formation after mild COVID-19. Whole-study context: Largely, TCR clusters stayed within a single donor.

Study-wide findings and caveats: Day 15 to 85 contracting clones showed balanced CD4/CD8; later expanders leaned CD4+. Whether day 37 second-wave clones are SARS-CoV-2-specific was not confirmed.

Comments on this clonotype: Its matching antigen is unknown.

V lost 5 bases and J 10 bases, leaving 18 bases between the germline ends. The V gene's germline CDR1 is SGHTA and CDR2 FQGNSA. The CDR3 extends over 15 amino acids. MiXCR was run by TCRdb on the 5' RACE reads, yielding one entry per CDR3 protein. The repertoire consists of 150,000 to 200,000 distinct CDR3 sequences, with 11% occurring once and the leading ten covering more than 3.5%. The sequence derives from a man between 18 and 29 years old who had mild COVID-19 (a few samples of this study predate the infection). Cell type and time point are not known. Sequences were obtained from PBMCs or a T cell subset sorted from them (not recorded which). V usage is TRBV7-2 and J usage is TRBJ1-6; D possibly corresponds to TRBD1 (5 bases). CDR3 amino acids: CASSPGGDTRSPLHF. The CDR3 nucleotides read TGTGCCAGCAGCCCCGGAGGGGATACGCGGTCACCCCTCCACTTT.